These T cell receptor beta chains were read from a single sample in a study of T cell changes during pregnancy in multiple sclerosis. Libraries were prepared by immunoSEQ multiplex PCR; TCRdb keeps only in-frame clonotypes and omits some of them. Here the sample spans roughly 40,000 clones, about nine tenths being singletons. The specimen was CD4+ T cells from peripheral blood mononuclear cells, collected in the second trimester of pregnancy. Source of these receptors: a female donor in good health, enrolled as a control in a pregnancy study. Each CDR3 is given with its conserved first and last residue. The D gene is left open where the match is weak. Clone size is stated in some rows and not others, as once, few, many or a class when expanded.

TRBV5-1	.	.	TRBJ2-5	CASSLWGAPQETQYF	TGCGCCAGCAGCTTATGGGGAGCCCCCCAAGAGACCCAGTACTTC
TRBV30	.	.	TRBJ1-1	CAWSGGGGTEAFF	TGTGCCTGGAGTGGGGGCGGGGGCACTGAAGCTTTCTTT
TRBV7-8	.	.	TRBJ1-3	CASSLLRQTGNTIYF	TGTGCCAGCAGCTTACTGCGGCAGACTGGAAACACCATATATTTT
TRBV5-4	few	.	TRBJ1-4	CASSLTGGRVREKLFF	TGTGCCAGCAGCTTGACAGGTGGCAGGGTCCGTGAAAAACTGTTTTTT
TRBV5-3	.	TRBD1	TRBJ2-1	CARSPRGILGVRNEQFF	TGTGCCAGAAGCCCCAGGGGGATACTAGGTGTTAGGAATGAGCAGTTCTTC
TRBV9	.	TRBD1	TRBJ1-1	CASSVEDLRTGGLRTEAFF	TGTGCCAGCAGCGTAGAGGACCTGCGGACAGGTGGGCTTCGCACTGAAGCTTTCTTT
TRBV28	.	.	TRBJ2-2	CASRLYRGGELFF	TGTGCCAGCAGACTATATAGGGGCGGGGAGCTGTTTTTT
TRBV14	.	TRBD1	TRBJ1-1	CASSQGGTGFSTEAFF	TGTGCCAGCAGCCAAGGGGGGACAGGGTTTTCGACTGAAGCTTTCTTT
TRBV7-3	.	TRBD2	TRBJ2-2	CASHLAGGGTGELFF	TGTGCCAGCCACTTAGCGGGGGGCGGCACCGGGGAGCTGTTTTTT
TRBV19	once	.	TRBJ2-7	CASSPGGTATYEQYF	TGTGCCAGTAGTCCAGGTGGTACGGCCACCTACGAGCAGTACTTC
TRBV5-4	.	.	TRBJ2-5	CASSLEGVQETQYF	TGTGCCAGCAGCCTTGAGGGGGTGCAAGAGACCCAGTACTTC
TRBV29-1	.	.	TRBJ1-1	CSVEKFGFSLNTEAFF	TGCAGCGTTGAGAAATTCGGTTTTTCTCTGAACACTGAAGCTTTCTTT
TRBV19	once	.	TRBJ2-7	CASSRDIAYEQYF	TGTGCCAGTAGTCGGGACATTGCCTACGAGCAGTACTTC
TRBV7-3	.	TRBD1	TRBJ2-7	CASSLRAGQGYEQYF	TGTGCCAGCAGCTTAAGAGCGGGACAGGGATATGAGCAGTACTTC
TRBV28	.	TRBD1	TRBJ2-7	CASSFHRGVRLPNYEQYF	TGTGCCAGCAGTTTCCACAGGGGAGTACGACTCCCGAACTACGAGCAGTACTTC
TRBV19	few	TRBD1	TRBJ1-3	CASSIGSAGGNTIYF	TGTGCCAGTAGTATCGGATCGGCAGGGGGCAACACCATATATTTT
TRBV30	.	TRBD2	TRBJ2-1	CAWTGGGNEQFF	TGTGCCTGGACTGGCGGGGGGAATGAGCAGTTCTTC
TRBV5-1	.	.	TRBJ1-1	CASSLRTSGLNTEAFF	TGCGCCAGCAGCTTGAGAACGAGCGGACTGAACACTGAAGCTTTCTTT
TRBV2	once	TRBD1	TRBJ2-7	CASSGQGTYEQYF	TGTGCCAGCAGTGGACAGGGCACCTACGAGCAGTACTTC
TRBV28	.	TRBD1	TRBJ2-7	CASRPGDRPGEQYF	TGTGCCAGCAGGCCAGGGGACAGACCGGGAGAGCAGTACTTC
TRBV28	once	.	TRBJ1-1	CASSSQGNKAFF	TGTGCCAGCAGTAGTCAGGGGAACAAAGCTTTCTTT
TRBV4-2	.	TRBD1	TRBJ1-4	CASSRQGTRNEKLFF	TGTGCCAGCAGCAGACAGGGGACAAGGAATGAAAAACTGTTTTTT
TRBV29-1	.	.	TRBJ1-4	CSVELTIPNEKLFF	TGCAGCGTTGAATTGACAATACCTAATGAAAAACTGTTTTTT
TRBV19	.	.	TRBJ2-5	CASSFHRDQETQYF	TGTGCCAGTAGTTTTCACAGGGATCAAGAGACCCAGTACTTC